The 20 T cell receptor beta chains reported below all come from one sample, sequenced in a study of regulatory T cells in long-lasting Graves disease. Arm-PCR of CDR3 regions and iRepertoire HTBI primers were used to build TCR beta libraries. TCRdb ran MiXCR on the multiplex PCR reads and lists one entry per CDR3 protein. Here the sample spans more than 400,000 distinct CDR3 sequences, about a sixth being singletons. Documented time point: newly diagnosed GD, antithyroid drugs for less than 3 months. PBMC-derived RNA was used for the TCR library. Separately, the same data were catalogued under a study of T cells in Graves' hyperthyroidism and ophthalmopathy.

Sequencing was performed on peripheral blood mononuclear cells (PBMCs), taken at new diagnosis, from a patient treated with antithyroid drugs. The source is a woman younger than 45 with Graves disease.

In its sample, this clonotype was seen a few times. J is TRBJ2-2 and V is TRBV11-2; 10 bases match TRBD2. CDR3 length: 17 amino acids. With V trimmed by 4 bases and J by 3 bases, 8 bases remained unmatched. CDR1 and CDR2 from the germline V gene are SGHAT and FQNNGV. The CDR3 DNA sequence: TGTGCCAGCAGCTCGCCCAGCGGGAGGGTTTACACCGGGGAGCTGTTTTTT. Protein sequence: CASSSPSGRVYTGELFF. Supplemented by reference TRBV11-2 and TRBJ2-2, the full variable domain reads EAGVAQSPRYKIIEKRQSVAFWCNPISGHATLYWYQQILGQGPKLLIQFQNNGVVDDSQLPKDRFSAERLKGVDSTLKIQPAKLEDSAVYLCASSSPSGRVYTGELFFGEGSRLTVL.

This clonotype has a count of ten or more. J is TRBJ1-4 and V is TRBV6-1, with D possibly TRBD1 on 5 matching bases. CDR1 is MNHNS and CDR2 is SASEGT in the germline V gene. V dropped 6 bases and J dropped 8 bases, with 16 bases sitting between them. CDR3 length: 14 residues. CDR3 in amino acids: CASSSGGAQEKLFF. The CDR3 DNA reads TGTGCCAGCAGCAGCGGAGGGGCGCAGGAAAAACTGTTTTTT.

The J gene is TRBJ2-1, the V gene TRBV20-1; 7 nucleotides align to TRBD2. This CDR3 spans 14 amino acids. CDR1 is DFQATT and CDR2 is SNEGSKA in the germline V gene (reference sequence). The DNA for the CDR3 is TGCGTCCCCGGCCCACGGACTAGGGACAATGAGCAGTTCTTC. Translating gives CVPGPRTRDNEQFF.

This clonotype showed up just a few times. The DNA of the CDR3 is TGTGCCAGCAGCCCTCGGATGGGGGCCAACGTCCTGACTTTC. Residues: CASSPRMGANVLTF. This rearrangement joins TRBV7-9 to TRBJ2-6; D ambiguous. The germline V gene has CDR1 SEHNR and CDR2 FQNEAQ (reference sequence). The CDR3 runs to 14 residues. Trimming took off 5 bases at V and 4 bases at J, with 9 bases between the two ends.

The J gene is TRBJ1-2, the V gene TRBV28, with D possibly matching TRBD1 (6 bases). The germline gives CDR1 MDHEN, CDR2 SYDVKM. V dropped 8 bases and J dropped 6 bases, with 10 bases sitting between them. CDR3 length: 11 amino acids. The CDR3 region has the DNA TGTGCCAGCGGGCAGGGGAATGGCTACACCTTC. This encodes CASGQGNGYTF.

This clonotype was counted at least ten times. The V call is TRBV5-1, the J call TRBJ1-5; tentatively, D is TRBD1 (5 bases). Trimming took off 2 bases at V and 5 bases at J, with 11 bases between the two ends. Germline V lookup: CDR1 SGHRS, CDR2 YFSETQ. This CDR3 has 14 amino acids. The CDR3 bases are TGCGCCAGCAGCTTTTCAGGGAAGGATCAGCCCCAGCATTTT. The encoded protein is CASSFSGKDQPQHF. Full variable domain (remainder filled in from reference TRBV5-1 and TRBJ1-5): KAGVTQTPRYLIKTRGQQVTLSCSPISGHRSVSWYQQTPGQGLQFLFEYFSETQRNKGNFPGRFSGRQFSNSRSEMNVSTLELGDSALYLCASSFSGKDQPQHFGDGTRLSIL.

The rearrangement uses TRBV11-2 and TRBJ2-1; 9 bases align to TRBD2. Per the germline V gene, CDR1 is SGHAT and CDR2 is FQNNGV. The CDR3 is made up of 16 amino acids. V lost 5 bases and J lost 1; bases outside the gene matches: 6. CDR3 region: CASSQMLAGSYNEQFF. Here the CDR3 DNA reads TGTGCCAGCAGCCAGATGCTAGCGGGATCCTACAATGAGCAGTTCTTC.

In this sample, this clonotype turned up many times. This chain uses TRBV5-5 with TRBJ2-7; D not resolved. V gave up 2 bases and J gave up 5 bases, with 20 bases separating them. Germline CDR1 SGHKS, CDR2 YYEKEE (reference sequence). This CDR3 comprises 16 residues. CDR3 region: CASSFPKGPPGDEQYF. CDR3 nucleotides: TGTGCCAGCAGCTTTCCTAAGGGCCCCCCCGGAGACGAGCAGTACTTC.

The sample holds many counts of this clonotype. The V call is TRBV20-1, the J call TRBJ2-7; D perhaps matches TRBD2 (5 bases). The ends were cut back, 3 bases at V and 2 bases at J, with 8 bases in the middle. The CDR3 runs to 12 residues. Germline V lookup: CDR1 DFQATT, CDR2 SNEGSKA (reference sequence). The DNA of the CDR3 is TGCAGTGCTAGTCAACTAGCCTACGAGCAGTACTTC. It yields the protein CSASQLAYEQYF.

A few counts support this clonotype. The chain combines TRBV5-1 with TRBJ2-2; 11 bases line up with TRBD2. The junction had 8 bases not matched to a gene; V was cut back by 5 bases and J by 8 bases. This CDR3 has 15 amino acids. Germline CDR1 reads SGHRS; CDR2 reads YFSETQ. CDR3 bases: TGCGCCAGCAGTGTACTAGCGGGAGATTCTGGGGAGCTGTTTTTT. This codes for CASSVLAGDSGELFF.

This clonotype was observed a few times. The CDR3 sequence: CARKDPTGGVLRNSPLHF. The DNA for the CDR3 is TGTGCCAGGAAGGACCCAACAGGGGGCGTCCTAAGAAATTCACCCCTCCACTTT. The chain joins TRBV2 to TRBJ1-6, with 9 bases aligning to TRBD1. CDR3 length equals 18 residues. V dropped 9 bases and J dropped 7; count of bases not matched to a gene: 19. CDR1 is SNHLY, CDR2 FYNNEI, per germline.

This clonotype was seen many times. For the CDR3, the DNA is TGTGCCAGCAGTCGGACTAGCGGGGGGAGTTTGGATACGCAGTATTTT. As protein: CASSRTSGGSLDTQYF. The chain recombines TRBV12-3 or TRBV12-4 with TRBJ2-3; 14 bases agree with TRBD2. The CDR3 length is 16 residues. The V and J ends lost 5 bases and 6 bases, in that order; junction bases with no gene match: 7.

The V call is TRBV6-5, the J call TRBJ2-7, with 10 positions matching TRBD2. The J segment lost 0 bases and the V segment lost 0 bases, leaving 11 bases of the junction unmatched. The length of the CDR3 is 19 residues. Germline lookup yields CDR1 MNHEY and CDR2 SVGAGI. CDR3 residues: CASSYSRVSSSGSSYEQYF. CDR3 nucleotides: TGTGCCAGCAGTTACTCGAGGGTCTCGTCTAGCGGGAGCTCCTACGAGCAGTACTTC.

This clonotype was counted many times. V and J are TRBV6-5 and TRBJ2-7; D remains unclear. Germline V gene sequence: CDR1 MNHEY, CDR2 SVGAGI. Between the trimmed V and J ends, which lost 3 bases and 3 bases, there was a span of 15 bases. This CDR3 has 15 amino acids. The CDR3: CASSYGRLLNYEQYF. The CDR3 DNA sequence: TGTGCCAGCAGTTATGGCCGACTCCTTAACTACGAGCAGTACTTC.

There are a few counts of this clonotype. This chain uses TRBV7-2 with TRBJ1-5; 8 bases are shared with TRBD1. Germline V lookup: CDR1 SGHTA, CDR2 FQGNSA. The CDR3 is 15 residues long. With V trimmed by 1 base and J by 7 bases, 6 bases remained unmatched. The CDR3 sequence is CASSLGAGGQQPQHF. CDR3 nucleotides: TGTGCCAGCAGCTTAGGAGCAGGGGGCCAACAGCCCCAGCATTTT.

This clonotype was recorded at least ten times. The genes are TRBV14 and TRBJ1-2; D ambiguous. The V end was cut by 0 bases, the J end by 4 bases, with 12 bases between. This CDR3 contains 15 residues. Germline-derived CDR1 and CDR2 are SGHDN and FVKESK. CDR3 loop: CASSQEGGPIYGYTF. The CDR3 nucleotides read TGTGCCAGCAGCCAAGAGGGAGGGCCAATCTATGGCTACACCTTC.

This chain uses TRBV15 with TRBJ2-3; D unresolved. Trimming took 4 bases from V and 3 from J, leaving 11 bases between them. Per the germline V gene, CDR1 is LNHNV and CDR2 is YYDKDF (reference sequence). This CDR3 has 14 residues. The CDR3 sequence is CATSNVGWTDTQYF. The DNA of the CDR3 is TGTGCCACCAGCAACGTTGGGTGGACAGATACGCAGTATTTT.

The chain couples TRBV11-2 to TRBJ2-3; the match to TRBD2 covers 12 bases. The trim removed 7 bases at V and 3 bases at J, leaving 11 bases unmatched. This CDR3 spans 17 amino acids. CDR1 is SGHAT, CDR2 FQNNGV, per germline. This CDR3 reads CASTHPTSGSRTDTQYF. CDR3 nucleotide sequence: TGTGCCAGCACCCATCCGACTAGCGGGAGTAGGACAGATACGCAGTATTTT.

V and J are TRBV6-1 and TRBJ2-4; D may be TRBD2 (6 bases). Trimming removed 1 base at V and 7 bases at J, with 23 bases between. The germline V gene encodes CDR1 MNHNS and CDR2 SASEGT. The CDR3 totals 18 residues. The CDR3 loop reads CASSEDGLGGAPFNIQYF. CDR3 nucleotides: TGTGCCAGCAGTGAAGACGGACTTGGAGGGGCTCCCTTCAACATTCAGTACTTC.

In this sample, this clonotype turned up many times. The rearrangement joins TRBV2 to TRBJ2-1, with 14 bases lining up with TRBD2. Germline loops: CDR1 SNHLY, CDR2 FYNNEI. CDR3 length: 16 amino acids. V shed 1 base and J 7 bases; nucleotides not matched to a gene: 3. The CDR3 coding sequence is TGTGCCAGCAGTGAAGAGGGGACTAGCGGGAGTAATGAGCAGTTCTTC. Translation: CASSEEGTSGSNEQFF.